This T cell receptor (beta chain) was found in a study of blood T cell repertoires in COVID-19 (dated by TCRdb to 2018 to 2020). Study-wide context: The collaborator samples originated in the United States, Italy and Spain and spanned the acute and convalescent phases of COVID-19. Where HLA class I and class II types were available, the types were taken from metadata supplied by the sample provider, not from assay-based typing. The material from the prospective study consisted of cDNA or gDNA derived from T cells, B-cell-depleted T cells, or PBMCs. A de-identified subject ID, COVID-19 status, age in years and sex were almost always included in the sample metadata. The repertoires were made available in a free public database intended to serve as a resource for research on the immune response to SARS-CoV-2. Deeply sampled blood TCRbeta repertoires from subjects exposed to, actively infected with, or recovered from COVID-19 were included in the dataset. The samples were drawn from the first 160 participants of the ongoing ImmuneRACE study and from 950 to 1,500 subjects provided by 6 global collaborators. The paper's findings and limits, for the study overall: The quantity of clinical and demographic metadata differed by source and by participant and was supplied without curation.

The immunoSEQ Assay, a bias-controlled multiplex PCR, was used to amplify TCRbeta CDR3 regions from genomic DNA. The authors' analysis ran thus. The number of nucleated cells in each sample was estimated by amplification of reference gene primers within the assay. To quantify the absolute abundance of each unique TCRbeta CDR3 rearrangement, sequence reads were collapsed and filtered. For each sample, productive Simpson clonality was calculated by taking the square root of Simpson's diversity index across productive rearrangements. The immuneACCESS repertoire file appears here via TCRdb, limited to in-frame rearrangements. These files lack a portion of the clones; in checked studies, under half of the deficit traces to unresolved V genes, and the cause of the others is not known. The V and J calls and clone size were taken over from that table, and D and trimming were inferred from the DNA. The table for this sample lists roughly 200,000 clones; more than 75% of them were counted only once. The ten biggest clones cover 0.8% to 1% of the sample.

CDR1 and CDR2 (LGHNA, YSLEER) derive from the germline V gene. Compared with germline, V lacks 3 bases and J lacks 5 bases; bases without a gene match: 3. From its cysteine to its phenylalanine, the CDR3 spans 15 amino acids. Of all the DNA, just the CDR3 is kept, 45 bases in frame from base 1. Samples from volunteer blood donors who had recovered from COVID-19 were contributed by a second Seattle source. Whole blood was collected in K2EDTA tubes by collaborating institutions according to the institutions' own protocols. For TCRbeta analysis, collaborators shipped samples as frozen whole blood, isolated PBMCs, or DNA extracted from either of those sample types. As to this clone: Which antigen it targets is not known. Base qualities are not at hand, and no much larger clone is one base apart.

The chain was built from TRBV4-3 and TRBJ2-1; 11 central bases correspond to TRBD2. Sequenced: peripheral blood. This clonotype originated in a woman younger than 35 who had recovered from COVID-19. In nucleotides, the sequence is TGCGCCAGCAGCCAGACTAGCGGGACCCACAATGAGCAGTTCTTC. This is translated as CASSQTSGTHNEQFF.